This T cell receptor (beta chain) was identified in a study of blood T cell repertoires in COVID-19. As for the study in general: Both acute and convalescent COVID-19 samples were obtained from the United States, Italy and Spain.

Profiled with immunoSEQ multiplex PCR; TCRdb holds only in-frame clones, not every one. The data contain 200,000 to 250,000 clones, 70% to 85% of them singletons. This CDR3 contains 14 residues. Trimming took 5 bases from V and 7 from J, leaving 15 bases between them. Germline V lookup: CDR1 SNHLY, CDR2 FYNNEI. Participants, about 18 to 90 years old, spanned fewer than 25 US areas. Participants were placed into cohorts based on the clinical history they reported. Donors in Cohort 3 who had recovered were those with two negative PCRs, healthcare professional clearance, or resolution of their symptoms. The sequence was obtained from a man aged 40-50 years who had recovered from COVID-19. The chain recombines TRBV2 with TRBJ1-5; tentative D call: TRBD1 (6 bases). The sample taken for sequencing was PBMCs or T cells enriched from blood (not recorded which). The CDR3 coding sequence is TGTGCCAGCAGTTTCGGACAGCGGGGCCAGCCCCAGCATTTT. Protein product: CASSFGQRGQPQHF. The whole variable domain, filled in from reference TRBV2 and TRBJ1-5, reads EPEVTQTPSHQVTQMGQEVILRCVPISNHLYFYWYRQILGQKVEFLVSFYNNEISEKSEIFDDQFSVERPDGSNFTLKIRSTKLEDSAMYFCASSFGQRGQPQHFGDGTRLSIL.